Listed below are T cell receptor beta chains from one sample, sequenced in a study of response to subunit inactivated influenza vaccine. TCRdb reanalysed the RT-PCR reads using MiXCR and keeps one entry per CDR3 protein. The data contain a few hundred thousand distinct CDR3 sequences, 12% to 15% of them seen just once; the ten biggest clones take up 11%. Sequencing used PBMCs from blood, obtained roughly 12 days after vaccination. The receptors originated from a man over 45 who received an inactivated influenza vaccine. CDR3s include the opening cysteine and the closing phenylalanine or tryptophan. The D gene is left open where the match is weak. Rows give clone size only sometimes, using once, few, many, or a class for an expanded clone.

cdr3_nt: TGCAGCGTTGAGACGGACGGCGAAAACATTCAGTACTTC
cdr3_aa: CSVETDGENIQYF
v_call: TRBV29-1
d_call: .
j_call: TRBJ2-4
clone_size: many

cdr3_nt: TGTGCCAGCAGAAAGCGGTACAATGAGCAGTTCTTC
cdr3_aa: CASRKRYNEQFF
v_call: TRBV28
d_call: .
j_call: TRBJ2-1
clone_size: .

cdr3_nt: TGTGCCAGCAGCTCAGATGCGGCCCAGTACTTC
cdr3_aa: CASSSDAAQYF
v_call: TRBV7-2
d_call: .
j_call: TRBJ2-5
clone_size: few

cdr3_nt: TGTGCCAGCAGCTTATTGTCGGCGGGGCTATACAATGAGCAGTTCTTC
cdr3_aa: CASSLLSAGLYNEQFF
v_call: TRBV7-9
d_call: .
j_call: TRBJ2-1
clone_size: few

cdr3_nt: TGTGCCAGCAGCCACACCGGGGGGGACTACTATGGCTACACCTTC
cdr3_aa: CASSHTGGDYYGYTF
v_call: TRBV14
d_call: .
j_call: TRBJ1-2
clone_size: many

cdr3_nt: TGTGCCAGCAGCACAAACAGGGGAGGCACTGAAGCTTTCTTT
cdr3_aa: CASSTNRGGTEAFF
v_call: TRBV7-2
d_call: TRBD1
j_call: TRBJ1-1
clone_size: .

cdr3_nt: TGCGCCAGCAGCTTGGATCCCCGGGGTAGCACAGATACGCAGTATTTT
cdr3_aa: CASSLDPRGSTDTQYF
v_call: TRBV5-1
d_call: .
j_call: TRBJ2-3
clone_size: many

cdr3_nt: TGTGCCAGCAGCCACGCTGGGGCTAGCGCATACAATGAGCAGTTCTTC
cdr3_aa: CASSHAGASAYNEQFF
v_call: TRBV4-2
d_call: .
j_call: TRBJ2-1
clone_size: .

cdr3_nt: TGTGCCAGCAGCTTAACGCTGGACAGGGGTCGTGGTTCCTACGAGCAGTACTTC
cdr3_aa: CASSLTLDRGRGSYEQYF
v_call: TRBV11-1
d_call: TRBD1
j_call: TRBJ2-7
clone_size: .

cdr3_nt: TGCAGTGCTAGAGAAATGACAGGGGCCAGTTATGGCTACACCTTC
cdr3_aa: CSAREMTGASYGYTF
v_call: TRBV20-1
d_call: TRBD1
j_call: TRBJ1-2
clone_size: few

cdr3_nt: TGTGCCAGCAGCTTAGCAGTAGTTCGGGAGACCCAGTACTTC
cdr3_aa: CASSLAVVRETQYF
v_call: TRBV7-2
d_call: .
j_call: TRBJ2-5
clone_size: few

cdr3_nt: TGTGCCAGCAGTGAATTGGGCAGGGGTGGGAATCAGCCCCAGCATTTT
cdr3_aa: CASSELGRGGNQPQHF
v_call: TRBV6-1
d_call: .
j_call: TRBJ1-5
clone_size: few

cdr3_nt: TGTGCCAGCAGTTCAGGGTCCCCCGGGGAGCTGTTTTTT
cdr3_aa: CASSSGSPGELFF
v_call: TRBV12-3/TRBV12-4
d_call: .
j_call: TRBJ2-2
clone_size: many

cdr3_nt: TGTGCCAGCAGTTTAGCGAAGGTCGGGGAGCTGTTTTTT
cdr3_aa: CASSLAKVGELFF
v_call: TRBV12-3/TRBV12-4
d_call: .
j_call: TRBJ2-2
clone_size: few

cdr3_nt: TGTGCCAGCTCACAGTCCGCCGACACTGAAGCTTTCTTT
cdr3_aa: CASSQSADTEAFF
v_call: TRBV18
d_call: .
j_call: TRBJ1-1
clone_size: few

cdr3_nt: TGTGCCAGCAGCTTGGATCCGGGTGGTGAAGCTTTCTTT
cdr3_aa: CASSLDPGGEAFF
v_call: TRBV5-5
d_call: .
j_call: TRBJ1-1
clone_size: .

cdr3_nt: TGTGCCGAAAAAAGTCCCCGGGACTACTACACCGGGGAGCTGTTTTTT
cdr3_aa: CAEKSPRDYYTGELFF
v_call: TRBV21-1
d_call: .
j_call: TRBJ2-2
clone_size: few

cdr3_nt: TGTGCCAGCAGCCCATGGGACTTCCCGGGCGAGCAGTACTTC
cdr3_aa: CASSPWDFPGEQYF
v_call: TRBV7-6
d_call: .
j_call: TRBJ2-7
clone_size: .

cdr3_nt: TGCGCCAGCAGCCAAGGACACTCGTCCCAAGAGACCCAGTACTTC
cdr3_aa: CASSQGHSSQETQYF
v_call: TRBV4-1
d_call: .
j_call: TRBJ2-5
clone_size: few

cdr3_nt: TGTGCCAGCAGCTTGGACAGCACGAGGTACAATGAGCAGTTCTTC
cdr3_aa: CASSLDSTRYNEQFF
v_call: TRBV7-2
d_call: .
j_call: TRBJ2-1
clone_size: many

cdr3_nt: TGTGCCAGCAGTTTAGTGGGACCTCTCTACGAGCAGTACTTC
cdr3_aa: CASSLVGPLYEQYF
v_call: TRBV27
d_call: .
j_call: TRBJ2-7
clone_size: .

cdr3_nt: TGTGCCAGCACGCGGGAGATCACAGATACGCAGTATTTT
cdr3_aa: CASTREITDTQYF
v_call: TRBV7-8
d_call: TRBD2
j_call: TRBJ2-3
clone_size: .

cdr3_nt: TGTGCCAGCAGCCGGGACAGTCATCAGCCCCAGCATTTT
cdr3_aa: CASSRDSHQPQHF
v_call: TRBV5-5
d_call: TRBD1
j_call: TRBJ1-5
clone_size: few

cdr3_nt: TGTGCCAGCAGCTCTCAATACGAGCAGTACTTC
cdr3_aa: CASSSQYEQYF
v_call: TRBV3-1
d_call: .
j_call: TRBJ2-7
clone_size: many

cdr3_nt: TGTGCCAGCAGCTGGAAGACAGGGGTGGGTTACAATGAGCAGTTCTTC
cdr3_aa: CASSWKTGVGYNEQFF
v_call: TRBV7-2
d_call: TRBD1
j_call: TRBJ2-1
clone_size: many

cdr3_nt: TGTGCCAGCAGCTCCGGGACCCCACAAACTAGTGAGCAGTTCTTC
cdr3_aa: CASSSGTPQTSEQFF
v_call: TRBV7-2
d_call: .
j_call: TRBJ2-1
clone_size: few

cdr3_nt: TGTGCCAGCAGCTTGGTAACTAGCGGGTTGGTGGAGACCCAGTACTTC
cdr3_aa: CASSLVTSGLVETQYF
v_call: TRBV5-6
d_call: TRBD2
j_call: TRBJ2-5
clone_size: few

cdr3_nt: TGTGCCAGCAGATCCCGACTAGCGGGAGTCGGGGAGCAGTACTTC
cdr3_aa: CASRSRLAGVGEQYF
v_call: TRBV12-3/TRBV12-4
d_call: TRBD2
j_call: TRBJ2-7
clone_size: .

cdr3_nt: TGCAGTTCCTCCCGAGGTACAGATACGCAGTATTTT
cdr3_aa: CSSSRGTDTQYF
v_call: TRBV20-1
d_call: .
j_call: TRBJ2-3
clone_size: .

cdr3_nt: TGTGCCAGCAGCTGGCCACTCGGACAGGGGGAGGATACGCAGTATTTT
cdr3_aa: CASSWPLGQGEDTQYF
v_call: TRBV7-9
d_call: TRBD1
j_call: TRBJ2-3
clone_size: few

cdr3_nt: TGTGCCAGCAGCGAACAGGGTGGAGACGAGCAGTACTTC
cdr3_aa: CASSEQGGDEQYF
v_call: TRBV9
d_call: .
j_call: TRBJ2-7
clone_size: .

cdr3_nt: TGCAGCGGTCTGGACCCATTGGGAACTGAAGCTTTCTTT
cdr3_aa: CSGLDPLGTEAFF
v_call: TRBV29-1
d_call: .
j_call: TRBJ1-1
clone_size: few

cdr3_nt: TGCGCCAGCAGCGGCCGGGACAGGGGACCCTACGAGCAGTACTTC
cdr3_aa: CASSGRDRGPYEQYF
v_call: TRBV5-1
d_call: TRBD1
j_call: TRBJ2-7
clone_size: many

cdr3_nt: TGTGCCAGCACCGCGTCATGGACCTCCTCGGATACGCAGTATTTT
cdr3_aa: CASTASWTSSDTQYF
v_call: TRBV7-2
d_call: .
j_call: TRBJ2-3
clone_size: few

cdr3_nt: TGCGCCAGCAGCTTACCCACGCGGACTAGCGGGAGGTCAAAATCGGGCACCGGGGAGCTGTTTTTT
cdr3_aa: CASSLPTRTSGRSKSGTGELFF
v_call: TRBV5-1
d_call: TRBD2
j_call: TRBJ2-2
clone_size: few

cdr3_nt: TGCGCCAGCAGCCGCTTGACAGGGGGCAACTCCGAGCAGTACTTC
cdr3_aa: CASSRLTGGNSEQYF
v_call: TRBV4-3
d_call: TRBD1
j_call: TRBJ2-7
clone_size: .

cdr3_nt: TGTGCCATCGCTCAGGGTTACTCCTACGAGCAGTACTTC
cdr3_aa: CAIAQGYSYEQYF
v_call: TRBV10-3
d_call: .
j_call: TRBJ2-7
clone_size: few

cdr3_nt: TGTGCCATCAGTGCCCGGACAGGATTATCTGGAAACACCATATATTTT
cdr3_aa: CAISARTGLSGNTIYF
v_call: TRBV10-3
d_call: TRBD1
j_call: TRBJ1-3
clone_size: .

cdr3_nt: TGTGCCAGCAGTGCTTCTAGGAATGAGCAGTTCTTC
cdr3_aa: CASSASRNEQFF
v_call: TRBV28
d_call: .
j_call: TRBJ2-1
clone_size: .

cdr3_nt: TGTGCCAGCAGCTTGTTAGAGACCCAGTACTTC
cdr3_aa: CASSLLETQYF
v_call: TRBV7-9
d_call: .
j_call: TRBJ2-5
clone_size: many

cdr3_nt: TGTGCCAGCAGCCCTAGGCGGGGGATGAACACTGAAGCTTTCTTT
cdr3_aa: CASSPRRGMNTEAFF
v_call: TRBV7-2
d_call: .
j_call: TRBJ1-1
clone_size: .

cdr3_nt: TGTGCCAGCAGCAACCGAGCCGGGACTAGCTCGCCCGGGGAGCTGTTTTTT
cdr3_aa: CASSNRAGTSSPGELFF
v_call: TRBV7-2
d_call: TRBD2
j_call: TRBJ2-2
clone_size: .

cdr3_nt: TGCAGTGCAACCATGACAGGGGTTAACTATGGCTACACCTTC
cdr3_aa: CSATMTGVNYGYTF
v_call: TRBV20-1
d_call: TRBD1
j_call: TRBJ1-2
clone_size: .

cdr3_nt: TGTGCCAGCAGCTCCGACTGGACTAGCGGGGCTTACTCGAAGACCCAGTACTTC
cdr3_aa: CASSSDWTSGAYSKTQYF
v_call: TRBV7-2
d_call: TRBD2
j_call: TRBJ2-5
clone_size: many

cdr3_nt: TGCAGCGTTGAAGAGGGTGTAGATACGCAGTATTTT
cdr3_aa: CSVEEGVDTQYF
v_call: TRBV29-1
d_call: .
j_call: TRBJ2-3
clone_size: .

cdr3_nt: TGTGCCAGCAGCTTAGGGTCCGGGAACGAGCAGTACTTC
cdr3_aa: CASSLGSGNEQYF
v_call: TRBV13
d_call: .
j_call: TRBJ2-7
clone_size: .

cdr3_nt: TGTGCCAGCTCACCACGTGTCAGCCAAATCACAGATACGCAGTATTTT
cdr3_aa: CASSPRVSQITDTQYF
v_call: TRBV18
d_call: .
j_call: TRBJ2-3
clone_size: .

cdr3_nt: TGTGCCAGCAGTTACTCGTACCAGACCTATAATTCACCCCTCCACTTT
cdr3_aa: CASSYSYQTYNSPLHF
v_call: TRBV6-5
d_call: .
j_call: TRBJ1-6
clone_size: few

cdr3_nt: TGTGCCAGCAGCCAGAACAGGTATAGCAATCAGCCCCAGCATTTT
cdr3_aa: CASSQNRYSNQPQHF
v_call: TRBV4-2
d_call: .
j_call: TRBJ1-5
clone_size: few

cdr3_nt: TGCGCCAGCAGCCGAGACGCTCACGGAGTCTCTGAAGCTTTCTTT
cdr3_aa: CASSRDAHGVSEAFF
v_call: TRBV5-1
d_call: .
j_call: TRBJ1-1
clone_size: .

cdr3_nt: TGTGCCAGCAGCGGAAGCCGGGGGGGCTCCAATGAGCAGTTCTTC
cdr3_aa: CASSGSRGGSNEQFF
v_call: TRBV11-2
d_call: TRBD2
j_call: TRBJ2-1
clone_size: .